These 14 T cell receptor beta chains were all obtained from the same sample, sequenced in a study of blood T cell repertoires in COVID-19. The data were produced by immunoSEQ multiplex PCR, yet TCRdb's version contains in-frame clones alone and is incomplete. The sample gives some 140,000 clones, under 80% of which show up once; about an eighth is in the top ten. The material sequenced was peripheral blood. These receptors all come from a man older than 75 with acute or convalescent COVID-19.

This chain uses TRBV7-8 with TRBJ1-1; 12 bases fit TRBD1. With V trimmed by 5 bases and J by 5 bases, 12 bases remained unmatched. The CDR3 extends over 17 amino acids. CDR1 is SGHVS and CDR2 is FQNEAQ in the germline V gene. CDR3 protein: CASSPLGQGALRTEAFF. The CDR3 DNA follows: TGTGCCAGCAGCCCACTGGGACAGGGGGCGCTTAGGACTGAAGCTTTCTTT.

The chain links TRBV5-8 to TRBJ2-3, with 9 nucleotides matching TRBD1. Germline-derived CDR1 and CDR2 are SGHTS and YDEGEE. V was pared by 9 bases and J by 4 bases, with 9 bases of the junction left unmatched. This CDR3 spans 14 amino acids. Here the CDR3 DNA reads TGTGCCACCGGGACAGGGACTCAGGCAGATACGCAGTATTTT. Translation gives CATGTGTQADTQYF.

The rearrangement links TRBV7-2 to TRBJ2-2; 12 bases match TRBD1. Germline-derived CDR1 and CDR2 are SGHTA and FQGNSA. After removal of 5 bases from V and 7 bases from J, the junction contained 11 bases not matched to a gene. The CDR3 totals 17 residues. As DNA, the CDR3 is TGTGCCAGCAGCCCGATCCCGGGACAGGGGGCTAGCGGGGAGCTGTTTTTT. Translated, it gives CASSPIPGQGASGELFF. Using reference TRBV7-2 and TRBJ2-2 for the parts outside the CDR3, the full variable domain is GAGVSQSPSNKVTEKGKDVELRCDPISGHTALYWYRQSLGQGLEFLIYFQGNSAPDKSGLPSDRFSAERTGGSVSTLTIQRTQQEDSAVYLCASSPIPGQGASGELFFGEGSRLTVL.

This clone showed up just a few times. This chain connects TRBV6-6 to TRBJ1-1, with D tentatively TRBD1 (6 bases). V lost 0 bases and J 5 bases, leaving 7 bases between the germline ends. This CDR3 is 13 amino acids long. CDR1 is MNHNY and CDR2 is SVGAGI in the germline V gene (reference sequence). The CDR3 nucleotides are TGTGCCAGCAGTTACTCGGGACAAACTGAAGCTTTCTTT. This codes for CASSYSGQTEAFF.

Only one count was recorded for this clone. This sequence joins TRBV28 and TRBJ2-4, with D unclear. The CDR3 consists of 13 residues. Trimming pared 5 bases from V and 9 bases from J, leaving 14 bases between. Germline CDR1 reads MDHEN; CDR2 reads SYDVKM. The CDR3: CASSLLASGIQYF. The CDR3 DNA follows: TGTGCCAGCAGTCTCCTGGCCTCGGGCATTCAGTACTTC.

This clone occurred many times. The chain carries TRBV3-1 (or the pseudogene TRBV3-2) and TRBJ1-5; D is perhaps TRBD1 (6 bases). The CDR3 has 13 residues. Germline values: CDR1 LGHDT, CDR2 YNNKEL (reference sequence). V lost 2 bases and J 5 bases, leaving 7 bases between the germline ends. The CDR3 nucleotides are TGTGCCAGCAGCCAAACAGGGTATCAGCCCCAGCATTTT. It yields the protein CASSQTGYQPQHF.

The chain couples TRBV3-1 (or the pseudogene TRBV3-2) to TRBJ2-1; D is unclear. The CDR3 extends over 14 amino acids. Germline-derived CDR1 and CDR2 are LGHDT and YNNKEL (reference sequence). V gave up 1 base and J gave up 7 bases, with 11 bases separating them. The CDR3 DNA follows: TGTGCCAGCAGCCAAGTCCTAAGTTTAAATGAGCAGTTCTTC. It yields the protein CASSQVLSLNEQFF.

The chain couples TRBV7-9 to TRBJ1-5, with TRBD1 matching over 7 bases. J gave up 0 bases and V 5 bases, and 1 base lay outside the gene matches. This CDR3 has 14 amino acids. Per germline, CDR1 SEHNR and CDR2 FQNEAQ (reference sequence). DNA for the CDR3: TGTGCCAGCAGCCGGGACAGTAGCAATCAGCCCCAGCATTTT. This translates into CASSRDSSNQPQHF.

The gene calls are TRBV5-5 and TRBJ2-3, with 7 positions matching TRBD1. CDR3 size: 14 residues. The trim removed 4 bases at V and 1 base at J, leaving 3 bases unmatched. The germline CDR1 and CDR2 sequences are SGHKS and YYEKEE (reference sequence). The CDR3 nucleotides read TGTGCCAGCAGCATCACAGGGGGCACAGATACGCAGTATTTT. Translating it yields CASSITGGTDTQYF. Full variable domain (remainder filled in from reference TRBV5-5 and TRBJ2-3): DAGVTQSPTHLIKTRGQQVTLRCSPISGHKSVSWYQQVLGQGPQFIFQYYEKEERGRGNFPDRFSARQFPNYSSELNVNALLLGDSALYLCASSITGGTDTQYFGPGTRLTVL.

V usage is TRBV19 and J usage is TRBJ1-5, with D unclear. Germline assignment: CDR1 LNHDA and CDR2 SQIVND (reference sequence). V lost 10 bases and J 2 bases, leaving 15 bases between the germline ends. The CDR3 sequence is 14 residues long. DNA of the CDR3: TGTGCCACCTCGGAGGGTGCTGGCAATCAGCCCCAGCATTTT. Amino acids: CATSEGAGNQPQHF.

This clone was detected a few times. V gene TRBV30 combines with J gene TRBJ2-7; 9 nucleotides align to TRBD1. CDR1 GTSNPN and CDR2 SVGIG come from the germline V gene (reference sequence). The CDR3 is 13 residues long. V trimming: 3 bases; J trimming: 5 bases; junction bases outside the gene matches: 5. The DNA of the CDR3 is TGTGCCTGGAGAAGCACAGGGGGCAACGAGCAGTACTTC. Translation gives CAWRSTGGNEQYF.

Only one count was recorded for this clone. V usage is TRBV30 and J usage is TRBJ2-6, with D possibly being TRBD2 (6 bases). Trimming stripped 5 bases from V and 0 bases from J, with 14 bases between. The germline CDR1 and CDR2 sequences are GTSNPN and SVGIG (reference sequence). The CDR3 consists of 16 residues. CDR3 sequence: CAWEEGPSSGANVLTF. Written as DNA, the CDR3 is TGTGCCTGGGAGGAGGGCCCAAGCTCTGGGGCCAACGTCCTGACTTTC.

A few counts support this clone. This chain connects TRBV10-3 to TRBJ2-6, with D uncertain. Germline CDR1 is ENHRY and CDR2 is SYGVKD. CDR3 size: 14 residues. V was trimmed by 6 bases and J by 0 bases, leaving 6 bases between them. CDR3 DNA sequence: TGTGCCATCAGCTCAGACTCTGGGGCCAACGTCCTGACTTTC. Protein product: CAISSDSGANVLTF.

The gene calls are TRBV6-2 or TRBV6-3 and TRBJ2-7; D uncertain. V was clipped by 0 bases and J by 0 bases, with 15 bases between them. Per the germline V gene, CDR1 is MNHEY and CDR2 is SVGEGT. The CDR3 has 17 residues. The CDR3 sequence is CASSYSMLSFSSYEQYF. CDR3 sequence (DNA): TGTGCCAGCAGTTACTCGATGCTGAGTTTTAGCTCCTACGAGCAGTACTTC.